This passage covers 18 T cell receptor beta chains from one sample sequenced in a study of CD8 T cells in ankylosing spondylitis. TCRdb itself ran the 5' RACE reads through MiXCR, one entry per CDR3 protein. The table has about 96,000 distinct CDR3 sequences, roughly 27% seen once; the top ten hold approximately 59%. Material for sequencing was blood, either unsorted or a sorted T cell fraction (not recorded which). Source of these receptors: a male donor with ankylosing spondylitis or in good health (not recorded which).

CDR3 DNA sequence: TGCGCCAGCAGCTTGGATGAGGGCGGCACCGGGGAGCTGTTTTTT. Its translation is CASSLDEGGTGELFF. This sequence joins TRBV5-1 and TRBJ2-2, with a weak D call TRBD2 (5 bases). The CDR3 loop spans 15 amino acids. V lost 0 bases and J 4 bases, leaving 10 bases between the germline ends. Germline assignment: CDR1 SGHRS and CDR2 YFSETQ.

The CDR3 DNA reads as TGTGCCAGTGGGGGAATCGGCCCAGATACGCAGTATTTT. This sequence encodes CASGGIGPDTQYF. V is TRBV10-3 and J is TRBJ2-3; D is possibly TRBD1 or TRBD2 (5 bases each). This CDR3 has 13 residues. The germline V gene has CDR1 ENHRY and CDR2 SYGVKD. Trimming stripped 10 bases from V and 4 bases from J, with 15 bases between.

The chain joins TRBV24-1 to TRBJ2-5; 7 bases are shared with TRBD1. The germline gives CDR1 KGHDR, CDR2 SFDVKD. The CDR3 consists of 15 residues. Unmatched junction bases numbered 6, after V lost 1 base and J lost 5 bases. The CDR3 DNA is TGTGCCACCAGTGATTTCGGCAGGGGGTCCGAGACCCAGTACTTC. This encodes CATSDFGRGSETQYF.

This clonotype was observed a few times. The gene calls are TRBV9 and TRBJ2-1; no reliable D call. The CDR3 totals 16 residues. Trimming stripped 0 bases from V and 2 bases from J, with 12 bases between. Germline assignment: CDR1 SGDLS and CDR2 YYNGEE. CDR3 sequence reads: CASSVGISLAYNEQFF. The CDR3 DNA follows: TGTGCCAGCAGCGTAGGCATAAGTCTAGCCTACAATGAGCAGTTCTTC.

This clonotype was recorded many times. J is TRBJ2-1 and V is TRBV7-3, with a tentative D call TRBD1 (6 bases). Per the germline V gene, CDR1 is SGHTA and CDR2 is FQGTGA. This CDR3 is built from 15 residues. Deletions cut 2 bases from V and 9 bases from J, with 17 bases between. For the CDR3, the DNA is TGTGCCAGCAGCTTAGGGTTTCTCAGGGGAGCTGAGCAGTTCTTC. Translation: CASSLGFLRGAEQFF.

This clonotype was seen only a few times. The chain joins TRBV12-3 or TRBV12-4 to TRBJ2-1; unclear D gene. There are 14 residues in the CDR3. The V and J ends lost 5 bases and 0 bases respectively, with 8 bases between them. The chain's CDR3 is CASSLIDSYNEQFF. The DNA for the CDR3 is TGTGCCAGCAGTCTAATCGACTCCTACAATGAGCAGTTCTTC.

This clonotype was seen more than once but under ten times. The chain recombines TRBV7-2 with TRBJ1-2, with D perhaps matching TRBD1 (6 bases). Trimming shortened V by 3 bases and J by 8 bases, and 16 bases separated the two germline ends. The CDR3 is 14 residues long. Germline V gene lookup returns CDR1 SGHTA and CDR2 FQGNSA. CDR3 loop: CASSFGGAGAGYTF. DNA of the CDR3: TGTGCCAGCAGCTTCGGCGGGGCAGGGGCGGGCTACACCTTC.

This clonotype was seen repeatedly, ten times or more. The chain recombines TRBV5-1 with TRBJ2-1, with 11 bases identical to TRBD2. The junction had 5 bases not matched to a gene; V was cut back by 0 bases and J by 3 bases. This CDR3 has 17 amino acids. CDR1 and CDR2 from the germline V gene are SGHRS and YFSETQ. The chain's CDR3 is CASSLDVGTSGYNEQFF. CDR3 sequence (DNA): TGCGCCAGCAGCTTGGATGTCGGGACTAGCGGCTACAATGAGCAGTTCTTC.

CDR3 loop: CATSDVDTPPKETQYF. CDR3 nucleotides: TGTGCCACCAGTGACGTTGACACCCCACCAAAAGAGACCCAGTACTTC. The rearrangement joins TRBV24-1 to TRBJ2-5; D gene uncertain. V was pared by 4 bases and J by 3 bases, with 17 bases between. Germline V gene data show CDR1 as KGHDR and CDR2 as SFDVKD. The CDR3 length is 16 residues.

J is TRBJ2-3 and V is TRBV6-1; 10 nucleotides match TRBD2. The J segment lost 2 bases and the V segment lost 7 bases, leaving 6 bases of the junction unmatched. The CDR3 loop spans 15 amino acids. Germline values: CDR1 MNHNS, CDR2 SASEGT. This CDR3 is CASTYSGRNTDTQYF. For the CDR3, the DNA is TGTGCCAGCACCTATAGCGGGAGGAACACAGATACGCAGTATTTT.

This clonotype was counted ten times or more. The chain has TRBV6-5 and TRBJ2-2; tentatively, D is TRBD2 (6 bases). Germline loops: CDR1 MNHEY, CDR2 SVGAGI. Trimming took off 4 bases at V and 3 bases at J, with 9 bases between the two ends. The CDR3 extends over 14 amino acids. For the CDR3, the DNA is TGTGCCAGCAGTTCGGGAGACGACACCGGGGAGCTGTTTTTT. Residues: CASSSGDDTGELFF.

The gene calls are TRBV12-3 or TRBV12-4 and TRBJ1-6; possible D gene TRBD1, 6 bases. V gave up 3 bases and J gave up 11 bases, with 8 bases separating them. This CDR3 region has 12 residues. For the CDR3, the DNA is TGTGCCAGCAGTTTCAGGGGAGCACCCCTCCACTTT. Its protein product is CASSFRGAPLHF.

The sample holds a few counts of this clonotype. This chain links TRBV7-2 with TRBJ2-3; 10 bases align to TRBD2. CDR3 length: 17 amino acids. Germline V gene sequence: CDR1 SGHTA, CDR2 FQGNSA. V was clipped by 2 bases and J by 2 bases; unmatched bases: 7. The CDR3 region is CASSLRASGRATDTQYF. The CDR3 DNA is TGTGCCAGCAGCTTAAGGGCTAGCGGGAGAGCCACAGATACGCAGTATTTT.

This clonotype was seen more than once but under ten times. The CDR3 region is CASSFKAITIGELFF. CDR3 bases: TGTGCCAGCAGTTTCAAAGCCATCACGATCGGGGAGCTGTTTTTT. The gene calls are TRBV12-3 or TRBV12-4 and TRBJ2-2; unclear D gene. This CDR3 is 15 amino acids long. V was clipped by 3 bases and J by 7 bases, with 15 bases between them.

The sample holds many counts of this clonotype. The chain is built from TRBV3-1 and TRBJ2-2; 7 nucleotides agree with TRBD2. Germline lookup yields CDR1 LGHDT and CDR2 YNNKEL (reference sequence). The CDR3 runs 14 residues. Germline trimming cut 8 bases from V and 4 bases from J; bases unmatched to any gene: 7. The chain's CDR3 is CASGGRAGTGELFF. DNA for the CDR3: TGTGCCAGCGGGGGGAGGGCTGGCACCGGGGAGCTGTTTTTT. The full variable domain, completed using reference TRBV3-1 and TRBJ2-2, is DTAVSQTPKYLVTQMGNDKSIKCEQNLGHDTMYWYKQDSKKFLKIMFSYNNKELIINETVPNRFSPKSPDKAHLNLHINSLELGDSAVYFCASGGRAGTGELFFGEGSRLTVL.

The CDR3 protein is CASSTGVLGETQYF. The DNA of the CDR3 is TGCGCCAGCTCCACAGGAGTCCTCGGAGAGACCCAGTACTTC. The chain uses TRBV5-1 and TRBJ2-5; TRBD1 might be the D (5 bases). Looked up from germline, CDR1 is SGHRS and CDR2 is YFSETQ. The CDR3 sequence is 14 residues long. The V end was cut by 7 bases, the J end by 4 bases, with 17 bases between.

This clonotype has a handful of counts. V gene TRBV6-5 combines with J gene TRBJ2-1; D is undetermined. Germline lookup yields CDR1 MNHEY and CDR2 SVGAGI. The CDR3 consists of 12 residues. The V end was cut by 6 bases, the J end by 1 base, with 4 bases between. For the CDR3, the DNA is TGTGCCAGCAGGGGTTCCTACAATGAGCAGTTCTTC. Translated: CASRGSYNEQFF.

V gene TRBV7-6 combines with J gene TRBJ1-4; D is unresolved. The CDR3 is 15 residues long. CDR1 is SGHVS and CDR2 is FNYEAQ in the germline V gene. V dropped 1 base and J dropped 0 bases, with 6 bases sitting between them. The CDR3 DNA is TGTGCCAGCAGCTTAGGGACTACAACTAATGAAAAACTGTTTTTT. Translation gives CASSLGTTTNEKLFF.